The sample holds one count of the clone carrying this TCR beta chain. In the authors' workflow: Amplification of reference gene primers was used by the study to estimate nucleated cell counts. Assay: immunoSEQ multiplex PCR; the TCRdb copy retains only in-frame clones and omits some. D and trimming come from the DNA, and the V and J calls and clone size come from that table. The sample yields 250,000 to 350,000 clones, around 90% seen once. This sample is drawn from a study of blood T cell repertoires in COVID-19. In the study overall: Sources were T cells, B-cell-depleted T cells, or PBMCs; the material itself was cDNA or gDNA.

CDR3 length: 13 residues. Trimming removed 5 bases at V and 3 bases at J, with 11 bases between. Germline V CDR1 and CDR2: LNHDA, SQIVND (reference sequence). The sequenced sample consisted of peripheral blood. The source is a man in his late teens or twenties with active or convalescent COVID-19. The V call is TRBV19, the J call TRBJ2-7; D may be TRBD2 (5 bases). In nucleotides, the CDR3 is TGTGCCAGTAGTCCTTCGGGGATCTACGAGCAGTACTTC. Encoded protein: CASSPSGIYEQYF.